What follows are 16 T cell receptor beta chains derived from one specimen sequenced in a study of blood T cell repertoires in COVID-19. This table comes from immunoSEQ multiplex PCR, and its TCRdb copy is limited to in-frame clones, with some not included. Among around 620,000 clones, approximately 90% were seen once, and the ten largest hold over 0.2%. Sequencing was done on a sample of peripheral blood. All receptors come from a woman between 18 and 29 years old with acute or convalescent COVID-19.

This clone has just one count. DNA for the CDR3: TGTGCCAGCGGGGGGATGCAGGCCACAGATACGCAGTATTTT. Residues: CASGGMQATDTQYF. The rearrangement links TRBV6-5 to TRBJ2-3; possible D gene TRBD2, 6 bases. V dropped 8 bases and J dropped 2 bases, with 14 bases sitting between them. The germline V gene has CDR1 MNHEY and CDR2 SVGAGI. The CDR3 sequence is 14 residues long.

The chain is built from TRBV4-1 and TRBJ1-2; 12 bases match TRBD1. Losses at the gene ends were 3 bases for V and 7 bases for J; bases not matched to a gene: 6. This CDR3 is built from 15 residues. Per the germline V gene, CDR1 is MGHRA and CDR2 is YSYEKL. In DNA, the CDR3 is TGCGCCAGCAGCCAGGGACAGGGGGCTTTGATTGGCTACACCTTC. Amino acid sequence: CASSQGQGALIGYTF.

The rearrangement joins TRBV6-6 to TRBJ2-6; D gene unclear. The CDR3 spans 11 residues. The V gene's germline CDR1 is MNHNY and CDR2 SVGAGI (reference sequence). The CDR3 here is CSTTGANVLTF. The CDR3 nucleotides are TGTAGTACAACCGGGGCCAACGTCCTGACTTTC.

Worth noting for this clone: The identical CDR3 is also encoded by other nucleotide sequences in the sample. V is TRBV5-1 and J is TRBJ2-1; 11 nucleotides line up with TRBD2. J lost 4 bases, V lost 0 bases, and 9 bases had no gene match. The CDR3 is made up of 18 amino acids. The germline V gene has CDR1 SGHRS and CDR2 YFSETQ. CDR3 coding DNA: TGCGCCAGCAGCTTGGCCGGGACTAGCGGACCATCGTACAATGAGCAGTTCTTC. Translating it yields CASSLAGTSGPSYNEQFF.

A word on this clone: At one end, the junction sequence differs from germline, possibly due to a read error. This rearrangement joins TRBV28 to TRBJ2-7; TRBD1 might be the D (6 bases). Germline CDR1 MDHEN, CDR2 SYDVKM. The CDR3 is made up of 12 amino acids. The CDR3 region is CASRNTGYEQYF. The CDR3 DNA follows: TGTGCCAGCAGGAACACAGGGTACGAACAGTACTTC.

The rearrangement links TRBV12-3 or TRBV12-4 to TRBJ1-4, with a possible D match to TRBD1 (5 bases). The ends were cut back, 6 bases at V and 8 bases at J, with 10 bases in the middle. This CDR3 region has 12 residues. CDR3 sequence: CASSQRGEKLFF. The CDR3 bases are TGTGCCAGCAGCCAACGGGGGGAAAAACTGTTTTTT.

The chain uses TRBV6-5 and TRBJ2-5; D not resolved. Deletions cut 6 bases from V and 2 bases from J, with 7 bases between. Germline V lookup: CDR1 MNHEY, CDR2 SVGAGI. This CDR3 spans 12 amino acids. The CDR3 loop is CASSLVQETQYF. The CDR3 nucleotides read TGTGCCAGCAGCCTAGTTCAAGAGACCCAGTACTTC.

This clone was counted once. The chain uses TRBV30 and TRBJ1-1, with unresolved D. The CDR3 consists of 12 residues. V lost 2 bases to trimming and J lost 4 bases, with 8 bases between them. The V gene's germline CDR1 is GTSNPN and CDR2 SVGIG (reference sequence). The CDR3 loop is CAWSNRGTEAFF. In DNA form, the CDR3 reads TGTGCCTGGAGTAACCGGGGCACTGAAGCTTTCTTT.

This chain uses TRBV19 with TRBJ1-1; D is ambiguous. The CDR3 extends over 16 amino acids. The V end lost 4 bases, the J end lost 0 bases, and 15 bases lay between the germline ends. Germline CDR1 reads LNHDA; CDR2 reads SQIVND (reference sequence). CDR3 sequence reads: CASSTPSTGMNTEAFF. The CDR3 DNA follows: TGTGCCAGTAGTACCCCTAGCACGGGGATGAACACTGAAGCTTTCTTT.

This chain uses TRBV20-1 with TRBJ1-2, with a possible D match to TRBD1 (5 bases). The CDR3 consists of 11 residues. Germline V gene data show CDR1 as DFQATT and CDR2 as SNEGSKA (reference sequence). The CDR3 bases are TGCAGAACCCGGGGGGGAAAAGGCTACACCTTC. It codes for CRTRGGKGYTF.

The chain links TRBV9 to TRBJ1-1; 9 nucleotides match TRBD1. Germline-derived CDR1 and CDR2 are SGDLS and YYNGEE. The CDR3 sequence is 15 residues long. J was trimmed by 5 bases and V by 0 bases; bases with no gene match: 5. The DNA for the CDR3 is TGTGCCAGCAGCGTAGGGACAGGGACAGGGACTGAAGCTTTCTTT. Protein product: CASSVGTGTGTEAFF.

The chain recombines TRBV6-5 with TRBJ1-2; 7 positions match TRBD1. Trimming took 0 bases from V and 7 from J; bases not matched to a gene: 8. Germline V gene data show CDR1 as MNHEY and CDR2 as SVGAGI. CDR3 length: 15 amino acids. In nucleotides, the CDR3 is TGTGCCAGCAGTTACTCGACCAGGGGGGCTGGTGGCTACACCTTC. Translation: CASSYSTRGAGGYTF.

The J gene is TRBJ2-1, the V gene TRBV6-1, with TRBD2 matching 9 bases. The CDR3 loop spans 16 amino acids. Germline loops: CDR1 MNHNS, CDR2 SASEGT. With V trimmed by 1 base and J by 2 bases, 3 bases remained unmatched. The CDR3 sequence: CASSEEAGGTYNEQFF. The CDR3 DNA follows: TGTGCCAGCAGTGAAGAAGCGGGGGGCACCTACAATGAGCAGTTCTTC.

The CDR3 DNA reads as TGTGCCAGCAGTCGGACAACCATTCGTGGAAACACCATATATTTT. Encoded protein: CASSRTTIRGNTIYF. The chain carries TRBV5-6 and TRBJ1-3; TRBD1 is a possible D gene (5 bases). Germline V gene lookup returns CDR1 SGHDT and CDR2 YYEEEE. V was pared by 5 bases and J by 3 bases, with 15 bases between. The CDR3 has 15 residues. Together with reference TRBV5-6 and TRBJ1-3, the CDR3 gives the full variable domain: DAGVTQSPTHLIKTRGQQVTLRCSPKSGHDTVSWYQQALGQGPQFIFQYYEEEERQRGNFPDRFSGHQFPNYSSELNVNALLLGDSALYLCASSRTTIRGNTIYFGEGSWLTVV.

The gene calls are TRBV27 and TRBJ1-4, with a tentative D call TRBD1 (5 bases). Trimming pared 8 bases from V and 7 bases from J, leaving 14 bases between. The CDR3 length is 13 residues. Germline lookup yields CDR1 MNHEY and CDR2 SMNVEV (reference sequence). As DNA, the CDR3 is TGTGCCAGCCCCCCTGACAGAGGTGAAAAACTGTTTTTT. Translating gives CASPPDRGEKLFF.

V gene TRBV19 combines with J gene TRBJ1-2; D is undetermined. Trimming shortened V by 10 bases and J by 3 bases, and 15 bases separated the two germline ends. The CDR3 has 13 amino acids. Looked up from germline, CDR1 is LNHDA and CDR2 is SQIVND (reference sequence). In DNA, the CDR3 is TGTGCCACTACAGACATGTACCACTATGGCTACACCTTC. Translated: CATTDMYHYGYTF.